Shown below are 19 T cell receptor beta chains from a single sample sequenced in a study of T cell repertoires in cytomegalovirus infection. TCRdb processed the reads anew with MiXCR; each CDR3 protein has one entry. Among 250,000 or so distinct CDR3 sequences, about 18% were seen once, and the ten largest hold approximately 44%. The specimen sequenced was CD8+ T cells from PBMCs. All receptors derive from a human donor in good health (CMV status not recorded). Some clones in this sample may be carry-over from other donors' samples.

This clonotype was counted many times. The chain is built from TRBV11-1 and TRBJ2-1; TRBD2 aligns across 11 bases. The germline gives CDR1 SGHAT, CDR2 FQDESV (reference sequence). The CDR3 contains 17 residues. The V gene end was trimmed by 1 base and the J gene end by 7 bases; junction bases not matched to a gene: 9. The CDR3 bases are TGTGCCAGCAGCTTAGGGGCCATGGGACTAGCGGCGAATGAGCAGTTCTTC. Translation: CASSLGAMGLAANEQFF.

This clonotype was observed a few times. The chain joins TRBV2 to TRBJ2-1, with a possible D match to TRBD1 (6 bases). The CDR3 sequence is 15 residues long. Per the germline V gene, CDR1 is SNHLY and CDR2 is FYNNEI. Trimming took off 2 bases at V and 7 bases at J, with 15 bases between the two ends. The CDR3 bases are TGTGCCAGCAGTGAACCGGGACCTCAGGGGAATGAGCAGTTCTTC. It specifies CASSEPGPQGNEQFF.

CDR3 DNA sequence: TGTGCCAGCAGCTCTTTTGGGGGTTTTGGCTACGAGCAGTACTTC. Translated: CASSSFGGFGYEQYF. The chain couples TRBV7-2 to TRBJ2-7, with D tentatively TRBD1 or TRBD2 (5 bases each). The CDR3 loop spans 15 amino acids. Trimming pared 4 bases from V and 3 bases from J, leaving 16 bases between. CDR1 is SGHTA and CDR2 is FQGNSA in the germline V gene.

In this sample, this clonotype turned up a few times. This sequence joins TRBV10-3 and TRBJ2-1; D could derive from TRBD1 or TRBD2 (6 bases each). Germline V gives CDR1 ENHRY, CDR2 SYGVKD. The CDR3 consists of 15 residues. V lost 2 bases to trimming and J lost 7 bases, with 15 bases between them. CDR3 sequence (DNA): TGTGCCATCAGTGAGGAGGGGGGCTTGGTAAATGAGCAGTTCTTC. Encoded protein: CAISEEGGLVNEQFF.

This rearrangement joins TRBV7-8 to TRBJ1-3; D is uncertain. This CDR3 region has 15 residues. The V gene's germline CDR1 is SGHVS and CDR2 FQNEAQ. The V end was cut by 0 bases, the J end by 4 bases, with 10 bases between. The CDR3 bases are TGTGCCAGCAGCTTAGCGCCTGGGCCCGGAAACACCATATATTTT. Translating it yields CASSLAPGPGNTIYF.

This clonotype was seen ten or more times. J is TRBJ2-7 and V is TRBV6-5; D gene ambiguous. CDR3 length: 14 residues. Deletions cut 2 bases from V and 3 bases from J, with 11 bases between. The germline V gene encodes CDR1 MNHEY and CDR2 SVGAGI. The CDR3 spells CASSYGPGSYEQYF. The CDR3 bases are TGTGCCAGCAGTTACGGGCCAGGAAGCTACGAGCAGTACTTC.

The gene calls are TRBV20-1 and TRBJ2-7; possible D gene TRBD1, 6 bases. V was cut by 3 bases and J by 1 base, with 25 bases left in between. CDR3 length equals 18 residues. The germline V gene encodes CDR1 DFQATT and CDR2 SNEGSKA (reference sequence). The CDR3, as DNA: TGCAGTGCTAGGGATCCTCAGGACAGCAGAGGAGAATCCTACGAGCAGTACTTC. It is translated as CSARDPQDSRGESYEQYF.

This clonotype has a handful of counts. The chain carries TRBV6-5 and TRBJ2-1; D tentatively fits TRBD1 or TRBD2 (5 bases each). The CDR3 has 17 amino acids. The V end was cut by 5 bases, the J end by 4 bases, with 21 bases between. Looked up from germline, CDR1 is MNHEY and CDR2 is SVGAGI. For the CDR3, the DNA is TGTGCCAGCAGTCCGGCCGCCCGCACGGGGCCTTACAATGAGCAGTTCTTC. Amino acids: CASSPAARTGPYNEQFF.

This clonotype was seen more than once but under ten times. The CDR3 loop reads CASRTGQRNTEAFF. CDR3 DNA: TGTGCCAGCAGAACCGGACAGAGGAACACTGAAGCTTTCTTT. The genes are TRBV2 and TRBJ1-1; D is possibly TRBD1 (6 bases). CDR3 length: 14 amino acids. The V end lost 6 bases, the J end lost 1 base, and 12 bases lay between the germline ends. Germline V gene data show CDR1 as SNHLY and CDR2 as FYNNEI.

There are many counts of this clonotype. The chain uses TRBV5-4 and TRBJ2-1; a possible D gene is TRBD2 (5 bases). The CDR3 covers 15 residues. Between the trimmed V and J ends, which lost 4 bases and 8 bases, there was a span of 19 bases. Per germline, CDR1 SGHNT and CDR2 YYREEE (reference sequence). The CDR3 here is CASSELGLTSDEQFF. CDR3 DNA: TGTGCCAGCAGCGAACTCGGACTGACGTCGGATGAGCAGTTCTTC.

This clonotype occurred many times. The genes are TRBV4-3 and TRBJ2-7; no clear D. CDR1 LGHNA and CDR2 YSLEER come from the germline V gene. The V and J ends lost 3 bases and 2 bases respectively, with 17 bases between them. The CDR3 length is 16 residues. This CDR3 is CASSHSGSGETYEQYF. The CDR3 DNA reads TGCGCCAGCAGCCATTCAGGCTCAGGAGAAACCTACGAGCAGTACTTC.

This sequence joins TRBV10-3 and TRBJ2-2, with D hard to call. CDR1 is ENHRY, CDR2 SYGVKD, per germline. CDR3 length: 12 amino acids. Trimming left V 8 bases short and J 1 base short, with 5 bases between. The CDR3 reads CAIAGNTGELFF. CDR3 sequence (DNA): TGTGCCATCGCCGGGAACACCGGGGAGCTGTTTTTT.

This clonotype was counted between two and nine times. The chain joins TRBV28 to TRBJ2-3; D remains ambiguous. Deletions cut 4 bases from V and 2 bases from J, with 10 bases between. CDR1 and CDR2 (germline): MDHEN, SYDVKM. The length of the CDR3 is 14 residues. CDR3 in DNA: TGTGCCAGCAGTTCTTCCCACCACACAGATACGCAGTATTTT. This codes for CASSSSHHTDTQYF. The variable domain in full, with the rest retrieved from reference TRBV28 and TRBJ2-3, is DVKVTQSSRYLVKRTGEKVFLECVQDMDHENMFWYRQDPGLGLRLIYFSYDVKMKEKGDIPEGYSVSREKKERFSLILESASTNQTSMYLCASSSSHHTDTQYFGPGTRLTVL.

This clonotype has at least ten counts. The rearrangement uses TRBV28 and TRBJ1-1; D unresolved. This CDR3 is built from 17 residues. The V end was cut by 4 bases, the J end by 5 bases, with 23 bases between. Germline CDR1 is MDHEN and CDR2 is SYDVKM. The CDR3 DNA sequence: TGTGCCAGCAGTTCCAATATAGCGGCAGGACTTGAGACTGAAGCTTTCTTT. Translation: CASSSNIAAGLETEAFF.

The chain is built from TRBV12-3 or TRBV12-4 and TRBJ1-1; D is unclear. Trimming pared 7 bases from V and 1 base from J, leaving 10 bases between. This CDR3 spans 13 amino acids. The CDR3 spells CASTLHKNTEAFF. DNA for the CDR3: TGTGCCAGCACCCTACACAAGAACACTGAAGCTTTCTTT.

This clonotype came up a few times. The chain employs TRBV5-5 and TRBJ2-5; D remains ambiguous. Per the germline V gene, CDR1 is SGHKS and CDR2 is YYEKEE (reference sequence). Trimming pared 3 bases from V and 2 bases from J, leaving 11 bases between. CDR3 length: 14 residues. In DNA form, the CDR3 reads TGTGCCAGCAGCTCCTTGGGAAGTCAAGAGACCCAGTACTTC. It translates to CASSSLGSQETQYF.

The rearrangement joins TRBV27 to TRBJ2-5, with no clear D. V was trimmed by 3 bases and J by 4 bases, leaving 9 bases between them. The CDR3 covers 13 residues. Germline assignment: CDR1 MNHEY and CDR2 SMNVEV (reference sequence). As DNA, the CDR3 is TGTGCCAGCAGTTTTGCCGTAGGAGAGACCCAGTACTTC. This gives the protein CASSFAVGETQYF.

This clonotype was counted many times. The chain uses TRBV7-6 and TRBJ2-1; TRBD1 or TRBD2 may be the D gene (5 bases each). Trimming left V 5 bases short and J 9 bases short, with 17 bases between. This CDR3 is 14 amino acids long. Germline V lookup: CDR1 SGHVS, CDR2 FNYEAQ. The chain's CDR3 is CASSENGALGEQFF. The CDR3 bases are TGTGCCAGCAGCGAAAACGGGGCCCTTGGTGAGCAGTTCTTC.

This clonotype appeared once. The CDR3 bases are TGTGCCAGCAGTCCCCTTCAGTTGGACGAGCAGTACTTC. It yields the protein CASSPLQLDEQYF. The chain carries TRBV28 and TRBJ2-7, with no clear D. Trimming left V 5 bases short and J 5 bases short, with 13 bases between. Germline CDR1 is MDHEN and CDR2 is SYDVKM. CDR3 size: 13 residues. Full variable domain (remainder filled in from reference TRBV28 and TRBJ2-7): DVKVTQSSRYLVKRTGEKVFLECVQDMDHENMFWYRQDPGLGLRLIYFSYDVKMKEKGDIPEGYSVSREKKERFSLILESASTNQTSMYLCASSPLQLDEQYFGPGTRLTVT.